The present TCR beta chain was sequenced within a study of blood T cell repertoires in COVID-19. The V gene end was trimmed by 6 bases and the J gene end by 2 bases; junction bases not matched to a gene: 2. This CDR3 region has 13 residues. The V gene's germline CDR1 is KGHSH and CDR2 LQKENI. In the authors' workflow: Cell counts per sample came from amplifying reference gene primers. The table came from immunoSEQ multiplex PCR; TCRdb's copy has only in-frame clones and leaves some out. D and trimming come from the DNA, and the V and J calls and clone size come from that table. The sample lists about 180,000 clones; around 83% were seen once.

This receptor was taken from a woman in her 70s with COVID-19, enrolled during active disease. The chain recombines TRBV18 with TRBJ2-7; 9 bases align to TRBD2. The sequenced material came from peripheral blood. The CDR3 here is CASSRLAAYEQYF. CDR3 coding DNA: TGTGCCAGCTCGCGACTAGCGGCCTACGAGCAGTACTTC. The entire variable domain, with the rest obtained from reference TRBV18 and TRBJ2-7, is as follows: NAGVMQNPRHLVRRRGQEARLRCSPMKGHSHVYWYRQLPEEGLKFMVYLQKENIIDESGMPKERFSAEFPKEGPSILRIQQVVRGDSAAYFCASSRLAAYEQYFGPGTRLTVT.